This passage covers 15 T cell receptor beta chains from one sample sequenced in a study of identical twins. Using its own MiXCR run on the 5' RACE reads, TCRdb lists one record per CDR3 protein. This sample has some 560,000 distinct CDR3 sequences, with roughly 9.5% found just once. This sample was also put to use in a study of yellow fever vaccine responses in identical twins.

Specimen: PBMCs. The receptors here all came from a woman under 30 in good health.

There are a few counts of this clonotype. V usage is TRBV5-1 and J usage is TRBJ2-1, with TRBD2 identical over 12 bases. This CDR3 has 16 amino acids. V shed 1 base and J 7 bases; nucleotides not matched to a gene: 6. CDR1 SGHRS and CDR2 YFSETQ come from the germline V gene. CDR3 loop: CASSLSASGGGNEQFF. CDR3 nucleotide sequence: TGCGCCAGCAGCTTGAGTGCTAGCGGGGGGGGAAATGAGCAGTTCTTC.

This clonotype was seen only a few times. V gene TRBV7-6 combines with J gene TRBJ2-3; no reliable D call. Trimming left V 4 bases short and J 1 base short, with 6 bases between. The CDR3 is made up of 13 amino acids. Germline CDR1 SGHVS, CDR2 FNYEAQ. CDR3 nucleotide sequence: TGTGCCAGCAGCTGGTCCGGCACAGATACGCAGTATTTT. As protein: CASSWSGTDTQYF.

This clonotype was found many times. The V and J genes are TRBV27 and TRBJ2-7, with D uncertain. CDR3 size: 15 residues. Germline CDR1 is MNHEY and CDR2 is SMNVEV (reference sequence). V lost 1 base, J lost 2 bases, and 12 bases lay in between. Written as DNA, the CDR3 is TGTGCCAGCAGTTTATTCGCGACACCTACCTACGAGCAGTACTTC. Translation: CASSLFATPTYEQYF.

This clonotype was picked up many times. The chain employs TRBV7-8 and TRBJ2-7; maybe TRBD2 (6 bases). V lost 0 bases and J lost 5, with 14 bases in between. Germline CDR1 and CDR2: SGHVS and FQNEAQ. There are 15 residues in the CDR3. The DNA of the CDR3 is TGTGCCAGCAGCTTAGCGCTGCGGGGATCGGACGAGCAGTACTTC. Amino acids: CASSLALRGSDEQYF.

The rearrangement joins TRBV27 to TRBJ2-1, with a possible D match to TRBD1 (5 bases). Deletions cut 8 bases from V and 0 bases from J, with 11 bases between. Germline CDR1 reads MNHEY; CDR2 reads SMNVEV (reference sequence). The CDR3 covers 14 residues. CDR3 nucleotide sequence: TGTGCCAGCTGGGGCGTGTACTCCTACAATGAGCAGTTCTTC. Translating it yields CASWGVYSYNEQFF.

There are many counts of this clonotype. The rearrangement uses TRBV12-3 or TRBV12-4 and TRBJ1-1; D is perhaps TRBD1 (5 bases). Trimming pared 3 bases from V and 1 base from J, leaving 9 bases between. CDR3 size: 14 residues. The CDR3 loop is CASSLGRANTEAFF. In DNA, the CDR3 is TGTGCCAGCAGTTTGGGCAGGGCGAACACTGAAGCTTTCTTT.

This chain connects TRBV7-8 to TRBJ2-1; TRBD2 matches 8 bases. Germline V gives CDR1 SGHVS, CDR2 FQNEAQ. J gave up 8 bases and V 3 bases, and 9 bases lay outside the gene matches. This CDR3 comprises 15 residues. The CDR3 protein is CASSLRTSLGDEQFF. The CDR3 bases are TGTGCCAGCAGCTTGCGGACTAGCTTGGGGGATGAGCAGTTCTTC.

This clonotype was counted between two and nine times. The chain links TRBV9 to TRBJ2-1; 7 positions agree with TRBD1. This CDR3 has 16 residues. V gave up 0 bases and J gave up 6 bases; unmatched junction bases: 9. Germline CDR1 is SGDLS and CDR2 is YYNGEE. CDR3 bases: TGTGCCAGCAGCGTAGGGACAGGCGTAATGGGCAATGAGCAGTTCTTC. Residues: CASSVGTGVMGNEQFF.

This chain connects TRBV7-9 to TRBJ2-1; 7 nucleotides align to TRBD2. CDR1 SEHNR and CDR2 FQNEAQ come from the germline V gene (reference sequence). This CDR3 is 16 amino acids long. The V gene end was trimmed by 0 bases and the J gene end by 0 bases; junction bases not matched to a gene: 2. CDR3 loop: CASSLARTSSYNEQFF. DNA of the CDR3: TGTGCCAGCAGCTTAGCGCGGACTAGCTCCTACAATGAGCAGTTCTTC.

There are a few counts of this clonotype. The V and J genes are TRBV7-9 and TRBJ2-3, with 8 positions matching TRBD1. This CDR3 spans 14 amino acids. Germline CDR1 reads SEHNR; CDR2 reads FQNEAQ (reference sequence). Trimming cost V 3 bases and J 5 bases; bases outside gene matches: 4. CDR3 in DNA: TGTGCCAGCAGCTTCGGACAGGGAGGAGATACGCAGTATTTT. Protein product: CASSFGQGGDTQYF.

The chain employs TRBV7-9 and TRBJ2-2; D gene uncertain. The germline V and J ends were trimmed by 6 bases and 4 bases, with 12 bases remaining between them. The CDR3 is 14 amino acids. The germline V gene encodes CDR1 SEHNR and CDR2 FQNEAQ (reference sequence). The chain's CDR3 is CASRRSSATGELFF. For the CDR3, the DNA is TGTGCCAGCAGACGTAGCAGTGCCACCGGGGAGCTGTTTTTT.

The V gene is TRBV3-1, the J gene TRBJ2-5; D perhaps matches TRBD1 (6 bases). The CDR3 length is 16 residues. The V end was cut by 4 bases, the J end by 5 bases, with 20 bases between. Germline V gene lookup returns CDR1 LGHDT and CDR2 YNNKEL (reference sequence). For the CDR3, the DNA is TGTGCCAGCAGCCTTGGACTTAACAGGGTTGGGGAGACCCAGTACTTC. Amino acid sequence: CASSLGLNRVGETQYF.

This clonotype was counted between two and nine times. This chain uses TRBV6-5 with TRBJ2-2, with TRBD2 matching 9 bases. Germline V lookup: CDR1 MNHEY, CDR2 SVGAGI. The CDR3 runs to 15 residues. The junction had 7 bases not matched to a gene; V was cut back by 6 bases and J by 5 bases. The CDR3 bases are TGTGCCAGCAGATTAGTACTAGCGGGTACCGGGGAGCTGTTTTTT. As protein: CASRLVLAGTGELFF.

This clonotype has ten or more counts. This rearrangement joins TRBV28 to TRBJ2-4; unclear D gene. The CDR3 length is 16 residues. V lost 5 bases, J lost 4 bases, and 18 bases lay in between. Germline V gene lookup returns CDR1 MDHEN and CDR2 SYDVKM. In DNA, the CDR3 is TGTGCCAGCAGTCCGCGCCCAAGGAGCATTAAAAACATTCAGTACTTC. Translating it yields CASSPRPRSIKNIQYF.

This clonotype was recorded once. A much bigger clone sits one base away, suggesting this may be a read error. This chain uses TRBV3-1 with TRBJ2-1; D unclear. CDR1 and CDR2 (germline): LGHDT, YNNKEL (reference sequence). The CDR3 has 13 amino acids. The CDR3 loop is CAGSRGFGNEQFF. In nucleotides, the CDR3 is TGTGCCGGCAGCCGCGGTTTTGGCAATGAGCAGTTCTTC.